This entry is about one T cell receptor (beta chain). Original methodology: The assay estimated nucleated cells by amplifying reference gene primers. The data were produced by immunoSEQ multiplex PCR, yet TCRdb's version contains in-frame clones alone and is incomplete. V and J calls and clone size follow that table, whereas D and trimming were derived from the DNA. The data contain 84,000 or so clones, roughly 80% of them singletons. This sample was taken from a study of blood T cell repertoires in COVID-19. The wider study: Acute-phase and convalescent COVID-19 samples originated in the United States, Italy and Spain. Sources were T cells, B-cell-depleted T cells, or PBMCs; the material itself was cDNA or gDNA.

J was trimmed by 6 bases and V by 4 bases; bases with no gene match: 12. The CDR3 totals 18 residues. The V gene's germline CDR1 is KGHSH and CDR2 LQKENI. The rearrangement joins TRBV18 to TRBJ1-6; 10 positions agree with TRBD1. Sequencing used peripheral blood. The TCR originated in a woman between 40 and 55 years old with active or convalescent COVID-19. The CDR3 nucleotides read TGTGCCAGCTCACTTCAAAGAGCAGGGACAGGGGCTAATTCACCCCTCCACTTT. As protein: CASSLQRAGTGANSPLHF.